The subject of this entry is one T cell receptor (beta chain). These data come from a study of identifying expanded T cells in peripheral blood. TCRdb's table, derived via immunoSEQ multiplex PCR, lists solely in-frame clones and lacks some. The data hold tens of thousands of clones, with roughly 87% observed a single time. Healthy donors had no documented immune events, such as infections, while sampled. This TCR derives from a person between 18 and 75 years old in good health. Sequencing was done on a sample of blood.

This CDR3 reads CASSPQGEGTEAFF. The CDR3, as DNA: TGTGCCAGCTCACCACAGGGGGAGGGTACTGAAGCTTTCTTT. The V and J genes are TRBV18 and TRBJ1-1, with D perhaps matching TRBD1 (6 bases). The V gene lost 1 base and the J gene lost 5 bases, with 11 bases spanning the gap. CDR1 and CDR2 from the germline V gene are KGHSH and LQKENI. The CDR3 contains 14 residues.